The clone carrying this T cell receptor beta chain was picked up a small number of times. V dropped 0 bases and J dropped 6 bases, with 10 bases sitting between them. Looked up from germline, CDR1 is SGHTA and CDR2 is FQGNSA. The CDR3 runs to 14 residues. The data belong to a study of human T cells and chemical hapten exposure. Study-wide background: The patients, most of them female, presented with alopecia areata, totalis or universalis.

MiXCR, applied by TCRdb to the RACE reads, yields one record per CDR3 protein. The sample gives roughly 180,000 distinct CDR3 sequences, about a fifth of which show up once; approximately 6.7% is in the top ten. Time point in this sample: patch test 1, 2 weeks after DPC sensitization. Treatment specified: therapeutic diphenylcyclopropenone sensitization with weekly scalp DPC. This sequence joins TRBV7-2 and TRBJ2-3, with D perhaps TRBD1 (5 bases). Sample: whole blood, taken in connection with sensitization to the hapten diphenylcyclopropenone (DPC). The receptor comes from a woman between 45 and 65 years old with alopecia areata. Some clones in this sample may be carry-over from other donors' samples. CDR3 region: CASSLAGRHDTQYF. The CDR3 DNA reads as TGTGCCAGCAGCTTAGCGGGGCGACACGATACGCAGTATTTT.